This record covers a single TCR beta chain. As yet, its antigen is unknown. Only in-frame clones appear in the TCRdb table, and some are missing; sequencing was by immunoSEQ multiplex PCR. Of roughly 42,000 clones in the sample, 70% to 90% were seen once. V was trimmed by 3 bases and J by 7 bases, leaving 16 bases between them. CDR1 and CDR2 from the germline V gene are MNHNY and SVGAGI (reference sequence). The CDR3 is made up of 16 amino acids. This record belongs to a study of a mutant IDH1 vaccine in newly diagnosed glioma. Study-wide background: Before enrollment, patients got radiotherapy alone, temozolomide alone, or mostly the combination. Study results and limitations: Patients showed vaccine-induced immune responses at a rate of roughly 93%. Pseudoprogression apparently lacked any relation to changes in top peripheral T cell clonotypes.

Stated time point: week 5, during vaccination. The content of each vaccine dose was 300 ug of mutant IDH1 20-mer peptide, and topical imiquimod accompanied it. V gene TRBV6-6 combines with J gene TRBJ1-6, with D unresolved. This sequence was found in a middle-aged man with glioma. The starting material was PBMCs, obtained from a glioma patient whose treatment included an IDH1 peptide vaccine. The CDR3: CASSYEPRSGNSPLHF. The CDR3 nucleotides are TGTGCCAGCAGTTATGAGCCCCGCTCAGGCAATTCACCCCTCCACTTT.